These 11 T cell receptor beta chains came from one sample sequenced in a study of blood T cell repertoires in COVID-19. The protocol was immunoSEQ multiplex PCR, while the TCRdb copy is restricted to in-frame clones and leaves out a portion. The sample holds 130,000 to 150,000 clones, roughly 89% seen once. Sequences were obtained from peripheral blood. The receptors were gathered from a woman aged 45-65 years with acute or convalescent COVID-19.

The chain recombines TRBV2 with TRBJ2-2; the match to TRBD2 covers 10 bases. The CDR3 has 16 residues. Trimming at V came to 5 bases and at J to 3 bases, leaving 6 bases not matched to a gene. CDR1 is SNHLY and CDR2 is FYNNEI in the germline V gene. The CDR3 is CASSFLAGADTGELFF. The CDR3 nucleotides are TGTGCCAGCAGTTTTCTAGCGGGGGCCGACACCGGGGAGCTGTTTTTT.

J is TRBJ1-5 and V is TRBV5-1; tentative D call: TRBD1 (5 bases). CDR1 is SGHRS and CDR2 is YFSETQ in the germline V gene. V lost 0 bases, J lost 2 bases, and 12 bases lay in between. The CDR3 runs to 16 residues. The CDR3 sequence: CASSLEGLEGNQPQHF. In DNA form, the CDR3 reads TGCGCCAGCAGCTTGGAGGGACTTGAGGGCAATCAGCCCCAGCATTTT.

This clone was detected only once. The genes are TRBV7-3 and TRBJ1-1; 7 bases are shared with TRBD1. V shed 5 bases, J shed 5 bases, and the junction held 5 bases outside the gene matches. This CDR3 is built from 13 residues. CDR1 and CDR2 from the germline V gene are SGHTA and FQGTGA. This CDR3 reads CASSPPGGTEAFF. For the CDR3, the DNA is TGTGCCAGCAGCCCCCCAGGGGGGACTGAAGCTTTCTTT.

CDR3 DNA: TGTGCCACCAGTGATGGTCGGACAGGGGCGGGAAACATTCAGTACTTC. Translating it yields CATSDGRTGAGNIQYF. This chain connects TRBV24-1 to TRBJ2-4; 9 bases line up with TRBD1. Germline lookup yields CDR1 KGHDR and CDR2 SFDVKD. V lost 3 bases to trimming and J lost 6 bases; unmatched junction nucleotides: 8. The CDR3 covers 16 residues.

The rearrangement joins TRBV6-5 to TRBJ1-2; TRBD1 agrees at 8 bases. V dropped 7 bases and J dropped 6; count of bases not matched to a gene: 13. Germline CDR1 reads MNHEY; CDR2 reads SVGAGI. The CDR3 consists of 15 residues. CDR3 sequence reads: CASTYTADRVNGYTF. The CDR3 DNA follows: TGTGCCAGCACCTATACCGCGGACAGGGTGAATGGCTACACCTTC.

There are a few counts of this clone. The chain uses TRBV2 and TRBJ1-4; 8 nucleotides line up with TRBD1. This CDR3 contains 15 residues. Germline CDR1 SNHLY, CDR2 FYNNEI. V shed 5 bases, J shed 3 bases, and the junction held 5 bases outside the gene matches. The CDR3 is CASSYRGIANEKLFF. In DNA form, the CDR3 reads TGTGCCAGCAGTTACAGGGGGATAGCTAATGAAAAACTGTTTTTT.

The rearrangement uses TRBV10-3 and TRBJ2-6; D remains unclear. The CDR3 loop spans 17 amino acids. V was trimmed by 2 bases and J by 0 bases, leaving 11 bases between them. Germline V gene lookup returns CDR1 ENHRY and CDR2 SYGVKD. CDR3 DNA sequence: TGTGCCATCAGTGAGGGGCAACCGAGCTCTGGGGCCAACGTCCTGACTTTC. Translation: CAISEGQPSSGANVLTF.

This sequence joins TRBV5-1 and TRBJ2-2; 9 bases are a match to TRBD2. This CDR3 comprises 16 residues. The germline V gene encodes CDR1 SGHRS and CDR2 YFSETQ. V gave up 0 bases and J gave up 7 bases; unmatched junction bases: 7. Here the CDR3 reads CASSLVVSGSNGELFF. The CDR3 DNA sequence: TGCGCCAGCAGCTTGGTGGTTAGCGGGAGCAACGGGGAGCTGTTTTTT.

This chain connects TRBV15 to TRBJ1-2; the D is unclear. V shed 0 bases and J shed 6 bases, with 5 bases lying between them. This CDR3 region has 12 residues. The germline V gene has CDR1 LNHNV and CDR2 YYDKDF (reference sequence). The chain's CDR3 is CATSRDHHGYTF. The CDR3, as DNA: TGTGCCACCAGCAGAGATCATCATGGCTACACCTTC.

The chain is built from TRBV5-4 and TRBJ2-3, with D possibly being TRBD2 (7 bases). The CDR3 runs 15 residues. Trimming removed 5 bases from V and 0 bases from J, with 13 bases in between. Germline CDR1 and CDR2: SGHNT and YYREEE (reference sequence). CDR3 in DNA: TGTGCCAGCAGTGGGAGGGGGACTAGCACAGATACGCAGTATTTT. It encodes CASSGRGTSTDTQYF. The full variable domain, in which reference TRBV5-4 and TRBJ2-3 provide the parts outside the CDR3, is ETGVTQSPTHLIKTRGQQVTLRCSSQSGHNTVSWYQQALGQGPQFIFQYYREEENGRGNFPPRFSGLQFPNYSSELNVNALELDDSALYLCASSGRGTSTDTQYFGPGTRLTVL.

V and J are TRBV4-1 and TRBJ1-4; TRBD1 is a possible D gene (5 bases). There are 15 residues in the CDR3. V was pared by 3 bases and J by 10 bases, with 18 bases between. The germline V gene has CDR1 MGHRA and CDR2 YSYEKL. CDR3 sequence reads: CASSQGGTLGTKLFF. CDR3 in DNA: TGCGCCAGCAGCCAGGGCGGGACTCTGGGGACAAAACTGTTTTTT.